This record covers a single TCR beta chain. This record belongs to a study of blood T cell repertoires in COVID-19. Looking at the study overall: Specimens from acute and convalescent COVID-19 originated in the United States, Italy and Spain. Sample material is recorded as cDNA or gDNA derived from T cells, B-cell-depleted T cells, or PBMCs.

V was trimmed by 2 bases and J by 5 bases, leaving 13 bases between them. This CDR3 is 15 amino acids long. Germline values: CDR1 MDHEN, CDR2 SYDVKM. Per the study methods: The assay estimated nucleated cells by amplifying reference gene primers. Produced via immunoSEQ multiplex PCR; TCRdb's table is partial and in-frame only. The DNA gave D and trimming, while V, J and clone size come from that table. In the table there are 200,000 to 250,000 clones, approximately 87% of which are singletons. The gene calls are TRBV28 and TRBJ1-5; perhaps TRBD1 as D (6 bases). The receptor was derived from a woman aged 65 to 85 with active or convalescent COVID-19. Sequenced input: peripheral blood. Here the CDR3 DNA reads TGTGCCAGCAGTTTAAGGGGGTCGGGCGATCAGCCCCAGCATTTT. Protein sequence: CASSLRGSGDQPQHF.